The sequence of this T cell receptor (beta chain) was determined in a study of blood T cell repertoires in COVID-19. In the study overall: From the United States, Italy and Spain came samples of acute and convalescent COVID-19. The cDNA or gDNA used as material had been derived from T cells, B-cell-depleted T cells, or PBMCs.

Note on this clone: Germline is not matched at one junction end, which may reflect a read error.

CDR1 SGHNT and CDR2 YYREEE come from the germline V gene (reference sequence). The CDR3 spans 13 residues. In the original workflow: Nucleated cell counts were estimated from reference gene primer amplification. Here immunoSEQ multiplex PCR was the method, and the copy in TCRdb shows in-frame clones only, minus some. From that table come the V and J calls and clone size; the DNA was used to work out D and trimming. The sample has 150,000 to 200,000 clones; 88% are singletons. The sequencing sample was made of peripheral blood. The origin of this receptor is a human donor in a cohort sampled during active COVID-19. This chain links TRBV5-4 with TRBJ2-1; perhaps TRBD1 as D (7 bases). In nucleotides, the CDR3 is TGTGCCAGCAGCGGGGGGTTCGGGACAGTTCCTCTCTTC. Its protein product is CASSGGFGTVPLF. The whole variable domain, remainder taken from reference TRBV5-4 and TRBJ2-1, is ETGVTQSPTHLIKTRGQQVTLRCSSQSGHNTVSWYQQALGQGPQFIFQYYREEENGRGNFPPRFSGLQFPNYSSELNVNALELDDSALYLCASSGGFGTVPLFGPGTRLTVL.